This T cell receptor beta chain was recorded in a study of immune characterization of retroperitoneal liposarcoma (dated by TCRdb to the late 2010s). The CDR3, from cysteine to phenylalanine, totals 12 residues. The retained sequence is limited to the CDR3, 36 bases, with the frame set at the first base. As encoded in the germline V gene, CDR1 is MNHNS while CDR2 is SASEGT. Receptor amplification or capture employed PCR. TCRdb records NextSeq 500 as the sequencer. TCRdb trimmed public reads at Q25 via fastp, called clones via MiXCR and kept in-frame beta chains. CDR3 protein duplicates are merged, each entry listing the most common genes and DNA. The sample includes 12,000 or so distinct CDR3 sequences, with roughly 28% observed a single time. The ten top clones hold approximately 9.1% of the sample. This clonotype qualifies as medium-sized (0.01 to 0.1%). It lacks a known antigen. Mismatch with germline at one junction end may stem from a read error.

The receptor chain draws on TRBV6-1 and TRBJ2-1; TRBD2 is perhaps the D gene, given 5 matching bases. The receptor's source is a female donor with retroperitoneal liposarcoma. The specimen was tumor tissue. The sequence in DNA is TGTGCCAGCGGCCCGGCTGGGGAGCTACCGTACTTC. This translates into CASGPAGELPYF.